This T cell receptor beta chain is from a study of CD8 T cells in ankylosing spondylitis. Study results and caveats: Existing reports had already noted some motif variants in reactive arthritis synovial fluid and blood. Clones linked to disease were reported to show significant enrichment in matched ankylosing spondylitis synovial fluid. What seemed typical of ankylosing spondylitis blood was a TCR beta motif built from several highly homologous variants.

MiXCR was run by TCRdb on the 5' RACE reads, yielding one entry per CDR3 protein. The sample has fewer than 400,000 distinct CDR3 sequences; 14% to 15% are singletons. Note on this clonotype: Its cognate antigen is unknown.

Deletions cut 3 bases from V and 7 bases from J, with 10 bases between. The CDR3 covers 11 residues. Germline V lookup: CDR1 DFQATT, CDR2 SNEGSKA (reference sequence). The rearrangement joins TRBV20-1 to TRBJ2-7, with D perhaps TRBD2 (5 bases). Specimen: blood, either unsorted or a sorted T cell fraction (not recorded which). This clonotype originated in a male donor with ankylosing spondylitis or in good health (not recorded which). CDR3 sequence (DNA): TGCAGTGCTAGGGCGGCGGGTGAGCAGTACTTC. Amino acids: CSARAAGEQYF.